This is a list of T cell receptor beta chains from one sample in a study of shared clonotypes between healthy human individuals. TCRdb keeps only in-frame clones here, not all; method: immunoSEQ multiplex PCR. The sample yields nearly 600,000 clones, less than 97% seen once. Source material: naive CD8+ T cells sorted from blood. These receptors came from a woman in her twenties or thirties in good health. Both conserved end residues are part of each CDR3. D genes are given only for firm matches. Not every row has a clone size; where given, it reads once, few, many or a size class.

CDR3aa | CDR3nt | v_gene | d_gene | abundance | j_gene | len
CVRSPPRGAGPCTEAFF | TGTGTCAGAAGCCCCCCGCGGGGGGCCGGTCCCTGCACTGAAGCTTTCTTT | TRBV7-5 | . | . | TRBJ1-1 | 17
CASTPGSGGNQPQHF | TGTGCCAGCACCCCTGGGTCAGGGGGGAATCAGCCCCAGCATTTT | TRBV7-9 | TRBD1 | . | TRBJ1-5 | 15
CASRPGQANHEQYF | TGTGCCAGCAGACCCGGACAGGCAAACCACGAGCAGTACTTC | TRBV6-5 | TRBD1 | . | TRBJ2-7 | 14
CASSRRQLNTEAFF | TGTGCCAGCAGCCGGCGGCAGCTGAACACTGAAGCTTTCTTT | TRBV14 | . | once | TRBJ1-1 | 14
CASSMSGQGNTEAFF | TGTGCCAGTAGTATGTCTGGACAGGGGAACACTGAAGCTTTCTTT | TRBV19 | TRBD1 | . | TRBJ1-1 | 15
CASSLSGRAGTYNEQFF | TGTGCCAGCAGTTTATCGGGCCGGGCTGGAACCTACAATGAGCAGTTCTTC | TRBV27 | . | . | TRBJ2-1 | 17
CASSTDGTGLKTEAFF | TGTGCCAGCAGCACCGATGGGACAGGGCTAAAGACTGAAGCTTTCTTT | TRBV11-2 | TRBD1 | . | TRBJ1-1 | 16
CASSLAGLRGPEQYF | TGCGCCAGCAGCTTGGCGGGCCTGAGAGGCCCCGAGCAGTACTTC | TRBV5-1 | . | . | TRBJ2-7 | 15
CATSRDSTIRDTQYF | TGTGCCACCAGCAGAGACTCAACCATCCGGGATACGCAGTATTTT | TRBV15 | . | . | TRBJ2-3 | 15
CASSSISGSYEQYF | TGTGCCAGCAGCTCGATTAGCGGCTCCTACGAGCAGTACTTC | TRBV7-9 | . | . | TRBJ2-7 | 14
CASSPRQGTSYEQYF | TGTGCCAGCAGCCCTCGGCAGGGGACTTCCTACGAGCAGTACTTC | TRBV7-9 | . | . | TRBJ2-7 | 15
CSVEWSREGQVDTGELFF | TGCAGCGTTGAATGGTCGCGGGAGGGCCAAGTGGACACCGGGGAGCTGTTTTTT | TRBV29-1 | TRBD2 | once | TRBJ2-2 | 18
CASSPTSESYEQYF | TGTGCCAGCAGCCCGACTAGCGAGTCCTACGAGCAGTACTTC | TRBV5-8 | TRBD2 | . | TRBJ2-7 | 14
CASSWTSGTYEQYF | TGTGCCAGCAGTTGGACTAGCGGGACCTACGAGCAGTACTTC | TRBV27 | TRBD2 | . | TRBJ2-7 | 14
CASSFRLGNTGELFF | TGTGCCAGCAGCTTTCGGCTTGGAAACACCGGGGAGCTGTTTTTT | TRBV7-9 | . | . | TRBJ2-2 | 15
CASSATTTDTQYF | TGTGCCAGCAGCGCGACTACCACAGATACGCAGTATTTT | TRBV9 | . | . | TRBJ2-3 | 13
CASSLRGAPYGYTF | TGTGCCAGCAGCTTACGGGGGGCACCATACGGCTACACCTTC | TRBV13 | . | once | TRBJ1-2 | 14
CASSPGRYTGELFF | TGTGCCAGCAGCCCTGGACGGTACACCGGGGAGCTGTTTTTT | TRBV27 | . | . | TRBJ2-2 | 14
CASSEGNYGYTF | TGTGCCAGCAGCGAGGGGAACTATGGCTACACCTTC | TRBV9 | . | . | TRBJ1-2 | 12
CASSNNRGAEYMNTGELFF | TGTGCCAGCAGTAACAACAGGGGGGCCGAATATATGAACACCGGGGAGCTGTTTTTT | TRBV27 | TRBD1 | . | TRBJ2-2 | 19
CASRKVGGLPYGYTF | TGTGCCAGCAGGAAAGTCGGGGGCCTGCCCTATGGCTACACCTTC | TRBV27 | . | . | TRBJ1-2 | 15
CASSLSLAGEGIWETQYF | TGTGCCAGCAGCTTGTCTCTAGCGGGAGAAGGGATTTGGGAGACCCAGTACTTC | TRBV5-6 | TRBD2 | . | TRBJ2-5 | 18
CASRPSSGRLSNEQFF | TGTGCCAGCAGACCGAGTAGCGGGAGGTTGAGCAATGAGCAGTTCTTC | TRBV7-9 | TRBD2 | . | TRBJ2-1 | 16
CASSFGEIDEQFF | TGTGCCAGCAGTTTCGGGGAGATCGATGAGCAGTTCTTC | TRBV28 | . | . | TRBJ2-1 | 13
CASSFGTSGTDTQYF | TGTGCCAGCAGTTTCGGGACTAGCGGAACAGATACGCAGTATTTT | TRBV27 | TRBD2 | . | TRBJ2-3 | 15
CASSYTRAGELFF | TGTGCCAGCAGTTACACCCGAGCCGGGGAGCTGTTTTTT | TRBV6-5 | . | . | TRBJ2-2 | 13
CASSTGYSGNTIYF | TGTGCCAGCAGCACGGGGTACTCTGGAAACACCATATATTTT | TRBV28 | . | . | TRBJ1-3 | 14
CASSPLTEGNTEAFF | TGCGCCAGCAGCCCCTTGACGGAGGGGAACACTGAAGCTTTCTTT | TRBV4-1 | . | . | TRBJ1-1 | 15
CASSLPSSGSDEQFF | TGCGCCAGCAGCCTTCCGTCTAGCGGGAGCGATGAGCAGTTCTTC | TRBV4-1 | TRBD2 | . | TRBJ2-1 | 15
CASSLAPGNKDTQYF | TGTGCCAGCAGCTTGGCCCCAGGCAACAAAGATACGCAGTATTTT | TRBV5-5 | . | . | TRBJ2-3 | 15
CASSPGPRKNGYTF | TGTGCCAGCAGCCCTGGGCCGCGGAAAAATGGCTACACCTTC | TRBV7-9 | . | . | TRBJ1-2 | 14
CASSTGTVNYGYTF | TGTGCCAGCAGCACGGGGACAGTTAACTATGGCTACACCTTC | TRBV5-6 | TRBD1 | . | TRBJ1-2 | 14
CASSPPTGHLTGELFF | TGTGCCAGCAGTCCCCCCACAGGGCACCTCACCGGGGAGCTGTTTTTT | TRBV27 | . | . | TRBJ2-2 | 16
CASSISGRVRELFF | TGTGCCAGCAGTATTAGCGGGAGAGTGAGGGAGCTGTTTTTT | TRBV5-6 | TRBD2 | . | TRBJ2-2 | 14
CATSTGESGNEQFF | TGTGCCACCAGCACAGGGGAGTCGGGAAATGAGCAGTTCTTC | TRBV15 | . | . | TRBJ2-1 | 14
CASSQLLAGDNEQFF | TGCGCCAGCAGCCAGCTACTAGCGGGGGACAATGAGCAGTTCTTC | TRBV4-1 | TRBD2 | . | TRBJ2-1 | 15
CASSNRVDGYTF | TGTGCCAGCAGTAACAGGGTCGATGGCTACACCTTC | TRBV6-6 | . | . | TRBJ1-2 | 12
CASSFYGSGRETQYF | TGTGCCAGCAGTTTTTACGGTAGCGGGAGAGAGACCCAGTACTTC | TRBV28 | TRBD2 | once | TRBJ2-5 | 15
CASRLTTGLRNTIYF | TGTGCCAGCAGACTAACCACAGGGTTACGAAACACCATATATTTT | TRBV28 | . | . | TRBJ1-3 | 15
CASSSGTSGSYEQYF | TGTGCCAGCAGCTCCGGGACTAGCGGGAGCTACGAGCAGTACTTC | TRBV7-9 | TRBD2 | . | TRBJ2-7 | 15
CASSLGQGTYEQYF | TGTGCCAGCAGTTTGGGACAGGGGACCTACGAGCAGTACTTC | TRBV27 | TRBD1 | . | TRBJ2-7 | 14
CASSSTIGTGFNEQFF | TGTGCCAGCAGCTCTACGATCGGGACAGGATTCAATGAGCAGTTCTTC | TRBV5-8 | TRBD1 | . | TRBJ2-1 | 16
CASSSDSSYEQYF | TGCGCCAGCAGCTCAGATAGCTCCTACGAGCAGTACTTC | TRBV5-1 | . | . | TRBJ2-7 | 13
CASSLSGLIGNEQFF | TGTGCCAGCAGTTTATCGGGGTTAATAGGGAATGAGCAGTTCTTC | TRBV27 | . | once | TRBJ2-1 | 15
CASSDLAGIYNEQFF | TGTGCCAGCAGCGACCTAGCGGGAATATACAATGAGCAGTTCTTC | TRBV5-4 | TRBD2 | . | TRBJ2-1 | 15
CASSSGQGGNQPQHF | TGTGCCAGCAGTTCGGGACAGGGCGGCAATCAGCCCCAGCATTTT | TRBV7-9 | TRBD1 | . | TRBJ1-5 | 15